This T cell receptor beta chain was captured in a study of human T cells and chemical hapten exposure. This clonotype was counted at least ten times. One entry per CDR3 protein, called by TCRdb with MiXCR from the RACE reads. The sample lists about 380,000 distinct CDR3 sequences, around 5.5% occurring once. Sample time point: pre-sensitization, week 0. Treatment indicated: therapeutic diphenylcyclopropenone sensitization with weekly scalp DPC. The CDR3 has 14 residues. Germline V gives CDR1 MNHEY, CDR2 SVGEGT. The V and J ends lost 2 bases and 0 bases respectively, with 7 bases between them. The TCR was taken from a woman between 45 and 65 years old with alopecia areata. Some clones in this sample may be carry-over from other donors' samples. The chain links TRBV6-2 or TRBV6-3 to TRBJ2-5; D unclear. The source was whole blood, collected in connection with sensitization to the hapten diphenylcyclopropenone (DPC). The CDR3 DNA sequence: TGTGCCAGCAGTTACGGGCTGTACCAAGAGACCCAGTACTTC. Its protein is CASSYGLYQETQYF.